This entry lists 20 T cell receptor beta chains sequenced from one sample in a study of blood T cell repertoires in COVID-19. Profiling relied on immunoSEQ multiplex PCR, and the TCRdb table lists in-frame clones only, not all of them. Of about 160,000 clones in the sample, roughly 80% are singletons; the top ten hold around 3.7%. The specimen was PBMCs or T cells enriched from blood (not recorded which). These receptor sequences come from a woman aged 60-75 years who had recovered from COVID-19.

This sequence joins TRBV12-3 or TRBV12-4 and TRBJ1-4; D is undetermined. The V gene lost 3 bases and the J gene lost 4 bases, with 6 bases spanning the gap. The CDR3 has 13 residues. CDR3 nucleotide sequence: TGTGCCAGCAGTTTTTCCTATAATGAAAAACTGTTTTTT. Residues: CASSFSYNEKLFF.

On this clone: Other DNA sequences in this specimen translate into the identical CDR3. V and J are TRBV5-1 and TRBJ2-3, with D perhaps TRBD1 (6 bases). CDR1 and CDR2 (germline): SGHRS, YFSETQ. This CDR3 comprises 14 residues. Trimming took 4 bases from V and 5 from J, leaving 14 bases between them. The CDR3 bases are TGCGCCAGCAGCGGTGGTCAGGGGCAAGATACGCAGTATTTT. The encoded protein is CASSGGQGQDTQYF.

The chain recombines TRBV5-5 with TRBJ1-6; 8 bases agree with TRBD1. The germline V gene encodes CDR1 SGHKS and CDR2 YYEKEE (reference sequence). This CDR3 is 17 amino acids long. V was pared by 3 bases and J by 1 base, with 6 bases of the junction left unmatched. The CDR3 protein is CASSSSGGWSYNSPLHF. CDR3 nucleotides: TGTGCCAGCAGCTCCTCAGGGGGCTGGTCCTATAATTCACCCCTCCACTTT.

As DNA, the CDR3 is TGTGCCAGCAGCCCACATCAAACCATGAACACTGAAGCTTTCTTT. This gives the protein CASSPHQTMNTEAFF. The rearrangement uses TRBV7-9 and TRBJ1-1; D uncertain. Germline V gene data show CDR1 as SEHNR and CDR2 as FQNEAQ (reference sequence). Trimming pared 5 bases from V and 0 bases from J, leaving 13 bases between. The CDR3 runs 15 residues.

J is TRBJ2-3 and V is TRBV5-1, with 9 bases aligning to TRBD2. Trimming took 1 base from V and 5 from J; bases not matched to a gene: 5. Germline loops: CDR1 SGHRS, CDR2 YFSETQ. The CDR3 totals 15 residues. For the CDR3, the DNA is TGCGCCAGCAGCTTGAGAGCGGGGGGAAAAGATACGCAGTATTTT. This gives the protein CASSLRAGGKDTQYF.

This clone has only one observation. The chain couples TRBV19 to TRBJ2-7; 7 bases fit TRBD2. CDR1 LNHDA and CDR2 SQIVND come from the germline V gene (reference sequence). The CDR3 length is 13 residues. Unmatched junction bases numbered 4, after V lost 3 bases and J lost 5 bases. This CDR3 reads CASSIIRGDEQYF. The DNA for the CDR3 is TGTGCCAGTAGTATCATCCGGGGGGACGAGCAGTACTTC.

The chain combines TRBV2 with TRBJ1-2; D is unresolved. Germline CDR1 SNHLY, CDR2 FYNNEI. V was trimmed by 6 bases and J by 2 bases, leaving 10 bases between them. The CDR3 is 13 amino acids. The CDR3, as DNA: TGTGCCAGCAGAGCCGGAGGGAACTATGGCTACACCTTC. This encodes CASRAGGNYGYTF.

The chain carries TRBV29-1 and TRBJ2-2; D may be TRBD1 (6 bases). This CDR3 spans 11 amino acids. Trimming cost V 6 bases and J 7 bases, with 9 bases left between them. The germline V gene encodes CDR1 SQVTM and CDR2 ANQGSEA. The CDR3 DNA reads TGCAGCGTCCGACAGGACGGGGAGCTGTTTTTT. Encoded protein: CSVRQDGELFF.

J is TRBJ2-1 and V is TRBV19; 10 bases line up with TRBD2. This CDR3 region has 15 residues. Losses at the gene ends were 7 bases for V and 1 base for J; bases not matched to a gene: 4. Looked up from germline, CDR1 is LNHDA and CDR2 is SQIVND (reference sequence). The chain's CDR3 is CASIASGGSYNEQFF. In DNA form, the CDR3 reads TGTGCCAGTATAGCTAGCGGGGGTTCCTACAATGAGCAGTTCTTC.

This chain uses TRBV27 with TRBJ1-5, with a weak D call TRBD1 (5 bases). V lost 8 bases and J lost 1, with 15 bases in between. Germline CDR1 reads MNHEY; CDR2 reads SMNVEV (reference sequence). This CDR3 has 15 residues. CDR3 protein: CASSIAGGSNQPQHF. CDR3 in DNA: TGTGCCAGCTCCATCGCGGGGGGGAGCAATCAGCCCCAGCATTTT.

This clone was seen only a few times. The CDR3 nucleotides read TGTGCCAGCAGCCCCCTGATAGCTACCTACGAGCAGTACTTC. Amino acids: CASSPLIATYEQYF. The chain recombines TRBV7-7 with TRBJ2-7, with no clear D. CDR3 size: 14 residues. Deletions cut 5 bases from V and 2 bases from J, with 13 bases between. Germline assignment: CDR1 SSHAT and CDR2 FNYEAQ (reference sequence).

J is TRBJ1-2 and V is TRBV2; 8 bases are shared with TRBD1. Germline CDR1 is SNHLY and CDR2 is FYNNEI. The CDR3 spans 14 residues. V was clipped by 6 bases and J by 4 bases; unmatched bases: 7. CDR3: CASRLTTGVYGYTF. The CDR3 DNA reads as TGTGCCAGCAGACTTACGACAGGGGTCTATGGCTACACCTTC.

As concerns this clone: This sample includes further DNA sequences coding for the same CDR3. CDR3 coding DNA: TGTGCCAGCAGCAGGGACAGGGACTATGGCTACACCTTC. This translates into CASSRDRDYGYTF. This chain connects TRBV12-3 or TRBV12-4 to TRBJ1-2; 9 nucleotides align to TRBD1. The CDR3 runs to 13 residues. V was pared by 6 bases and J by 3 bases, with 2 bases of the junction left unmatched.

V and J are TRBV27 and TRBJ1-5; TRBD1 matches 7 bases. CDR3 length: 16 amino acids. CDR1 and CDR2 (germline): MNHEY, SMNVEV (reference sequence). With V trimmed by 9 bases and J by 3 bases, 14 bases remained unmatched. The CDR3 is CASQGIRQGNNQPQHF. CDR3 bases: TGTGCCAGTCAAGGAATAAGACAGGGCAACAATCAGCCCCAGCATTTT.

The V gene is TRBV5-1, the J gene TRBJ1-6; perhaps TRBD1 as D (6 bases). The length of the CDR3 is 16 residues. Trimming stripped 4 bases from V and 7 bases from J, with 18 bases between. Germline V gives CDR1 SGHRS, CDR2 YFSETQ. DNA of the CDR3: TGCGCCAGCAGCCAGTCTGGGAGCAGGGGCAATTCACCCCTCCACTTT. Protein sequence: CASSQSGSRGNSPLHF.

V and J are TRBV29-1 and TRBJ2-6; the match to TRBD1 covers 7 bases. This CDR3 comprises 14 residues. V lost 6 bases and J lost 3; bases outside the gene matches: 5. In germline, CDR1 is SQVTM, CDR2 ANQGSEA. DNA for the CDR3: TGCAGCGTCGGGACAGCTGGTGGGGCCAACGTCCTGACTTTC. Translated, it gives CSVGTAGGANVLTF.

A single count supports this clone. V usage is TRBV19 and J usage is TRBJ2-1; possibly TRBD2 for D (5 bases). Germline assignment: CDR1 LNHDA and CDR2 SQIVND (reference sequence). Trimming pared 2 bases from V and 5 bases from J, leaving 10 bases between. This CDR3 comprises 14 residues. CDR3: CASSISASNNEQFF. The CDR3 DNA follows: TGTGCCAGTAGTATATCGGCTAGCAACAATGAGCAGTTCTTC.

The V and J genes are TRBV4-1 and TRBJ1-2, with D perhaps matching TRBD1 (5 bases). Trimming left V 0 bases short and J 6 bases short, with 14 bases between. In germline, CDR1 is MGHRA, CDR2 YSYEKL. This CDR3 region has 15 residues. The CDR3 DNA is TGCGCCAGCAGCCAAGATAAAAGGGGAGGTGATGGCTACACCTTC. It translates to CASSQDKRGGDGYTF.

This sequence joins TRBV5-6 and TRBJ2-3; D not certain. This CDR3 region has 13 residues. Deletions cut 4 bases from V and 3 bases from J, with 9 bases between. Germline CDR1 SGHDT, CDR2 YYEEEE. This chain's CDR3 is CASSQTSTDTQYF. The CDR3 DNA sequence: TGTGCCAGCAGCCAAACTTCTACAGATACGCAGTATTTT.

The chain recombines TRBV4-2 with TRBJ1-5; D remains ambiguous. Trimming cost V 0 bases and J 4 bases, with 10 bases left between them. The CDR3 spans 15 residues. The germline CDR1 and CDR2 sequences are LGHNA and YNFKEQ. CDR3 in amino acids: CASSQDEGLNQPQHF. In nucleotides, the CDR3 is TGTGCCAGCAGCCAAGATGAGGGCCTGAATCAGCCCCAGCATTTT.